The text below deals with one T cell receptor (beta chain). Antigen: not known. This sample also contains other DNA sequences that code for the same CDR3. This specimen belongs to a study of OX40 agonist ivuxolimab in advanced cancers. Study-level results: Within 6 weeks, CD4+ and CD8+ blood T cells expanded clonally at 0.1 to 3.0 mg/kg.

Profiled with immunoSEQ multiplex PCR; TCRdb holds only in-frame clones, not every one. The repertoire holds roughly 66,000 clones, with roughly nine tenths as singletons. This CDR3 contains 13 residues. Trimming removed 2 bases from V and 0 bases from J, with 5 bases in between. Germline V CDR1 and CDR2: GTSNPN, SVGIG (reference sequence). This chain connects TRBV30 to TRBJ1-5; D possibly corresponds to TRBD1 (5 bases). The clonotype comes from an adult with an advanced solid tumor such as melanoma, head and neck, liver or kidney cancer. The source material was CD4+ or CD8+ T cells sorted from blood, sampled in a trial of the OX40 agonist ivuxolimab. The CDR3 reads CAWSRGSNQPQHF. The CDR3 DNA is TGTGCCTGGAGTAGGGGTAGCAATCAGCCCCAGCATTTT. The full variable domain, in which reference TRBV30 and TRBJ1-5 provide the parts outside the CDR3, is SQTIHQWPATLVQPVGSPLSLECTVEGTSNPNLYWYRQAAGRGLQLLFYSVGIGQISSEVPQNLSASRPQDRQFILSSKKLLLSDSGFYLCAWSRGSNQPQHFGDGTRLSIL.